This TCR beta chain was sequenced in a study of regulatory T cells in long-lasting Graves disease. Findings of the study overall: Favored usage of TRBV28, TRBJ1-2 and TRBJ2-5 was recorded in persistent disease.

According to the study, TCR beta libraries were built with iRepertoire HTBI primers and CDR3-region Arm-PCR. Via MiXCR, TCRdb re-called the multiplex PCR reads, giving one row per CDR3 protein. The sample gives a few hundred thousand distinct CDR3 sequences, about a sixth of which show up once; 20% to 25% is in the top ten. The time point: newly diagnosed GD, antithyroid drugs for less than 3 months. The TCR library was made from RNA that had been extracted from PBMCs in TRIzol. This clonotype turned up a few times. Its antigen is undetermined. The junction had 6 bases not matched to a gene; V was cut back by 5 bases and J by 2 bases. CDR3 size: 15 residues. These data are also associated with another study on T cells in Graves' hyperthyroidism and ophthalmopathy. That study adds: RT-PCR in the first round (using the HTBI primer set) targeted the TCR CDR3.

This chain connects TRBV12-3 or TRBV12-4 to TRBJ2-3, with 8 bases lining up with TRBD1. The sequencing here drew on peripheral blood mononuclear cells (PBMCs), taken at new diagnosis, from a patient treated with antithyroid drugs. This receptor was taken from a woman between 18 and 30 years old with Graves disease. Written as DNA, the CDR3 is TGTGCCAGCAGTGCTGGGACAGGCAACACAGATACGCAGTATTTT. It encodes CASSAGTGNTDTQYF.